Each of the 10 T cell receptor beta chains below was sequenced from the same sample in a study of cytomegalovirus exposure and HLA in healthy donors. Sequencing used immunoSEQ multiplex PCR; TCRdb keeps in-frame clones, though not all of them. Among about 280,000 clones listed, over 75% were seen once. Source material: PBMCs. Receptors were obtained from a woman aged 18 to 35 in good health and CMV-seronegative.

This clone was found once. The chain recombines TRBV5-1 with TRBJ2-7, with TRBD1 identical over 11 bases. Germline CDR1 reads SGHRS; CDR2 reads YFSETQ. Germline trimming cut 4 bases from V and 2 bases from J; bases unmatched to any gene: 8. The CDR3 sequence is 16 residues long. In DNA form, the CDR3 reads TGCGCCAGCAGCCCCAGGACAGGGGGCCGGCCCTACGAGCAGTACTTC. Translation: CASSPRTGGRPYEQYF.

The chain has TRBV18 and TRBJ1-1; 7 nucleotides line up with TRBD1. The CDR3 contains 14 residues. Per germline, CDR1 KGHSH and CDR2 LQKENI. Unmatched junction bases numbered 5, after V lost 4 bases and J lost 3 bases. CDR3 protein: CASSRDRADTEAFF. DNA of the CDR3: TGTGCCAGCTCACGTGACAGGGCGGACACTGAAGCTTTCTTT. The full variable domain, completed using reference TRBV18 and TRBJ1-1, is NAGVMQNPRHLVRRRGQEARLRCSPMKGHSHVYWYRQLPEEGLKFMVYLQKENIIDESGMPKERFSAEFPKEGPSILRIQQVVRGDSAAYFCASSRDRADTEAFFGQGTRLTVV.

The gene calls are TRBV18 and TRBJ2-2; 9 nucleotides line up with TRBD1. Trimming cost V 4 bases and J 9 bases; bases outside gene matches: 3. The V gene's germline CDR1 is KGHSH and CDR2 LQKENI. This CDR3 region has 13 residues. The CDR3 protein is CASSRDRVRELFF. CDR3 nucleotide sequence: TGTGCCAGCTCACGGGACAGGGTTCGGGAGCTGTTTTTT.

V gene TRBV9 combines with J gene TRBJ2-7; a possible D gene is TRBD2 (6 bases). Trimming took 0 bases from V and 7 from J, leaving 14 bases between them. This CDR3 contains 14 residues. CDR1 and CDR2 (germline): SGDLS, YYNGEE. The CDR3 sequence: CASSVAGRTGEQYF. DNA of the CDR3: TGTGCCAGCAGCGTAGCCGGGAGAACGGGAGAGCAGTACTTC.

The chain is built from TRBV9 and TRBJ1-6; TRBD1 matches at 7 bases. This CDR3 has 15 residues. Germline CDR1 SGDLS, CDR2 YYNGEE. The junction had 8 bases not matched to a gene; V was cut back by 4 bases and J by 7 bases. The chain's CDR3 is CASSLVGTVNSPLHF. The CDR3 bases are TGTGCCAGCAGCTTAGTAGGGACAGTAAATTCACCCCTCCACTTT.

This chain connects TRBV10-3 to TRBJ2-2, with 11 bases fitting TRBD2. Germline V gene sequence: CDR1 ENHRY, CDR2 SYGVKD. J lost 6 bases, V lost 6 bases, and 3 bases had no gene match. The CDR3 totals 14 residues. The DNA for the CDR3 is TGTGCCATCAGACTAGCGGGAGCGGCCGGGGAGCTGTTTTTT. It codes for CAIRLAGAAGELFF.

This rearrangement joins TRBV9 to TRBJ2-2, with D tentatively TRBD1 (5 bases). CDR3 length: 14 amino acids. V lost 1 base to trimming and J lost 6 bases, with 10 bases between them. Germline CDR1 is SGDLS and CDR2 is YYNGEE. Here the CDR3 DNA reads TGTGCCAGCAGCGTACGTGGGGCGTCCGGGGAGCTGTTTTTT. This encodes CASSVRGASGELFF.

The genes are TRBV7-2 and TRBJ2-2, with 12 bases matching TRBD1. CDR1 is SGHTA and CDR2 is FQGNSA in the germline V gene. V gave up 4 bases and J gave up 4 bases; unmatched junction bases: 1. The CDR3 spans 15 residues. The CDR3 bases are TGTGCCAGCAGCTCGGGACAGGGGGCCACCGGGGAGCTGTTTTTT. It translates to CASSSGQGATGELFF.

The chain couples TRBV27 to TRBJ2-2; possibly TRBD2 for D (5 bases). Per germline, CDR1 MNHEY and CDR2 SMNVEV (reference sequence). There are 15 residues in the CDR3. The ends were cut back, 5 bases at V and 0 bases at J, with 10 bases in the middle. The CDR3 spells CASSPSSSNTGELFF. CDR3 bases: TGTGCCAGCAGTCCTAGCTCCTCGAACACCGGGGAGCTGTTTTTT.

The chain couples TRBV5-1 to TRBJ1-5; possibly TRBD1 for D (6 bases). Per germline, CDR1 SGHRS and CDR2 YFSETQ. The CDR3 runs 15 residues. Deletions cut 4 bases from V and 0 bases from J, with 11 bases between. CDR3 sequence reads: CASSPTGNSNQPQHF. For the CDR3, the DNA is TGCGCCAGCAGCCCAACAGGGAATAGCAATCAGCCCCAGCATTTT. The full variable domain, in which reference TRBV5-1 and TRBJ1-5 provide the parts outside the CDR3, is KAGVTQTPRYLIKTRGQQVTLSCSPISGHRSVSWYQQTPGQGLQFLFEYFSETQRNKGNFPGRFSGRQFSNSRSEMNVSTLELGDSALYLCASSPTGNSNQPQHFGDGTRLSIL.